These 5 T cell receptor beta chains came from one sample sequenced in a study of shared clonotypes between healthy human individuals. The data were produced by immunoSEQ multiplex PCR, yet TCRdb's version contains in-frame clones alone and is incomplete. The table has 2.5 million or so clones, approximately 94% seen once. Sequenced sample: naive CD4+ T cells sorted from blood. The subset was: CD45RA+ positively selected. All receptors derive from a man between 18 and 35 years old in good health.

The genes are TRBV25-1 and TRBJ1-2; no firm D call. Per the germline V gene, CDR1 is MGHDK and CDR2 is SYGVNS. The CDR3 loop spans 11 amino acids. V was clipped by 7 bases and J by 8 bases, with 11 bases between them. The chain's CDR3 is CASMRSGGYTF. In DNA form, the CDR3 reads TGTGCCAGCATGAGGTCGGGCGGCTACACCTTC.

V is TRBV11-2 and J is TRBJ2-3; the D gene is possibly TRBD2 (7 bases). Germline CDR1 SGHAT, CDR2 FQNNGV. The CDR3 covers 15 residues. Trimming shortened V by 1 base and J by 3 bases, and 11 bases separated the two germline ends. CDR3 nucleotide sequence: TGTGCCAGCAGCTTAGGGGGGGGGCGGACAGATACGCAGTATTTT. Amino acids: CASSLGGGRTDTQYF.

V gene TRBV21-1 combines with J gene TRBJ1-3; the D segment call TRBD1 is taken from the table without a DNA check. TRBV21-1 is assigned pseudogene status. The CDR3 is 16 amino acids. CDR3 residues: CASSNPTGRSGNTIYF. In DNA, the CDR3 is TGTGCCAGCAGCAATCCGACAGGGCGCTCTGGAAACACCATATATTTT.

This clone has just a few counts. The CDR3 region is CASSTRTVEGYTF. The CDR3 DNA is TGTGCCAGTAGTACTCGGACAGTCGAAGGCTACACCTTC. This chain connects TRBV19 to TRBJ1-2, with D possibly being TRBD1 (6 bases). This CDR3 comprises 13 residues. Trimming left V 4 bases short and J 8 bases short, with 14 bases between. Germline CDR1 LNHDA, CDR2 SQIVND (reference sequence).

The J gene is TRBJ2-4, the V gene TRBV30, with D hard to call. Trimming left V 0 bases short and J 3 bases short, with 12 bases between. The CDR3 sequence is 15 residues long. Germline V lookup: CDR1 GTSNPN, CDR2 SVGIG (reference sequence). The CDR3: CAWSVGGIYKNIQYF. The CDR3 DNA is TGTGCCTGGAGTGTAGGCGGTATCTACAAAAACATTCAGTACTTC.